This TCR beta chain was recovered during a study of immune cell composition in non-small cell lung cancer. General observations from the study: Top 10 clone scores and clonality were higher in squamous than adenocarcinoma. Tumour-associated clones >0.5% occurred in approximately 31% of adenocarcinomas, approximately 74% of squamous.

From germline, CDR1 is SGHAT and CDR2 FQNNGV. The CDR3 is made up of 17 amino acids. Trimming left V 4 bases short and J 4 bases short, with 20 bases between. With respect to this clone: Its antigen is not identified.

The assay was immunoSEQ multiplex PCR, and TCRdb's table has in-frame clones only and misses some. The table lists fewer than 2,500 clones, roughly four fifths of them singletons, with roughly 17% in the top ten. These data were likewise used in another study, on CD4 T cells in lung cancer. That study reports: Before blood donation, patients had received platinum chemotherapy among other treatments.

The receptor comes from a human donor with non-small cell lung cancer. Sequenced: lung tumor tissue. V is TRBV11-2 and J is TRBJ2-1; D unclear. CDR3 loop: CASSSYPPSSSYNEQFF. CDR3 in DNA: TGTGCCAGCAGCTCCTACCCCCCTAGTTCTTCGTACAATGAGCAGTTCTTC.